Presented here are 11 T cell receptor beta chains from one specimen sequenced in a study of T cell responses to AZD1222 COVID-19 vaccine. The data were produced by immunoSEQ multiplex PCR, yet TCRdb's version contains in-frame clones alone and is incomplete. The table shows tens of thousands of clones, with more than 75% occurring only once. This material consisted of peripheral blood, taken on day 0 of AZD1222 vaccination. These receptor sequences come from an adult in good health.

The chain employs TRBV19 and TRBJ1-4, with D unclear. Germline V lookup: CDR1 LNHDA, CDR2 SQIVND (reference sequence). This CDR3 spans 12 amino acids. The V end lost 5 bases, the J end lost 14 bases, and 15 bases lay between the germline ends. This CDR3 is CASSPSSGRLFF. For the CDR3, the DNA is TGTGCCAGTAGTCCATCTTCAGGTCGGCTGTTTTTT.

This clone has a handful of counts. The CDR3: CASSHLAAGTDETGELFF. In DNA form, the CDR3 reads TGTGCCAGCAGCCACCTCGCCGCCGGGACGGACGAAACCGGGGAGCTGTTTTTT. The chain uses TRBV14 and TRBJ2-2; D possibly uses TRBD1 or TRBD2 (5 bases each). Deletions cut 3 bases from V and 5 bases from J, with 22 bases between. This CDR3 has 18 amino acids. CDR1 is SGHDN and CDR2 is FVKESK in the germline V gene.

The chain links TRBV5-5 to TRBJ1-4; D gene ambiguous. From germline, CDR1 is SGHKS and CDR2 YYEKEE (reference sequence). The CDR3 has 15 residues. The V gene lost 0 bases and the J gene lost 0 bases, with 6 bases spanning the gap. The CDR3 DNA reads TGTGCCAGCAGCTTGGCGCGGACAACTAATGAAAAACTGTTTTTT. The encoded protein is CASSLARTTNEKLFF. The complete variable domain, with remaining parts taken from reference TRBV5-5 and TRBJ1-4, reads DAGVTQSPTHLIKTRGQQVTLRCSPISGHKSVSWYQQVLGQGPQFIFQYYEKEERGRGNFPDRFSARQFPNYSSELNVNALLLGDSALYLCASSLARTTNEKLFFGSGTQLSVL.

This chain uses TRBV5-1 with TRBJ1-2, with TRBD1 matching over 7 bases. This CDR3 comprises 13 residues. The V segment lost 4 bases and the J segment 5 bases; nucleotides outside the gene matches: 5. CDR1 and CDR2 (germline): SGHRS, YFSETQ. CDR3 in DNA: TGCGCCAGCAGCACCCGGGACAGTTATGGCTACACCTTC. Its protein product is CASSTRDSYGYTF.

This sequence joins TRBV9 and TRBJ2-5; 8 nucleotides match TRBD2. The V gene's germline CDR1 is SGDLS and CDR2 YYNGEE. Trimming took 4 bases from V and 4 from J; bases not matched to a gene: 6. The CDR3 length is 14 residues. CDR3 protein: CASSPGGSVETQYF. The CDR3 region has the DNA TGTGCCAGCAGCCCGGGGGGGTCAGTAGAGACCCAGTACTTC. The full variable domain, with the rest looked up from reference TRBV9 and TRBJ2-5, is DSGVTQTPKHLITATGQRVTLRCSPRSGDLSVYWYQQSLDQGLQFLIQYYNGEERAKGNILERFSAQQFPDLHSELNLSSLELGDSALYFCASSPGGSVETQYFGPGTRLLVL.

This clone was seen a few times. The chain has TRBV5-1 and TRBJ2-7; perhaps TRBD1 as D (6 bases). The ends were cut back, 3 bases at V and 6 bases at J, with 16 bases in the middle. The CDR3 extends over 14 amino acids. Germline CDR1 is SGHRS and CDR2 is YFSETQ. The CDR3 reads CASSWNRDIGEQYF. The CDR3, as DNA: TGCGCCAGCAGCTGGAACAGGGATATCGGCGAGCAGTACTTC.

V usage is TRBV19 and J usage is TRBJ1-1, with D tentatively TRBD1 (5 bases). This CDR3 is built from 13 residues. Per germline, CDR1 LNHDA and CDR2 SQIVND (reference sequence). Trimming cost V 7 bases and J 3 bases, with 12 bases left between them. This CDR3 is CASTRGRYTEAFF. The CDR3 DNA reads as TGTGCCAGTACAAGGGGACGCTACACTGAAGCTTTCTTT.

V and J are TRBV7-8 and TRBJ2-5, with D uncertain. V shed 5 bases and J shed 2 bases, with 18 bases lying between them. Germline values: CDR1 SGHVS, CDR2 FQNEAQ. The CDR3 runs to 16 residues. CDR3 coding DNA: TGTGCCAGCAGCCCCTTCGGCTTGGCTATTCAAGAGACCCAGTACTTC. As protein: CASSPFGLAIQETQYF.

With respect to this clone: An end of the junction differs from the germline gene, which may be a read error. V usage is TRBV7-7 and J usage is TRBJ2-5, with 7 bases matching TRBD2. CDR1 is SSHAT, CDR2 FNYEAQ, per germline (reference sequence). The CDR3 is 15 residues long. For the CDR3, the DNA is TGTGCTAGCAGCTCAAAGCGGGGAATCCAAGAGACCCAGTACTTC. Translation: CASSSKRGIQETQYF.

This clone occurred once. The DNA for the CDR3 is TGTGCCAGCAGGCACTACAGGGGACCATCCTACGAGCAGTACTTC. It translates to CASRHYRGPSYEQYF. The chain carries TRBV7-8 and TRBJ2-7; 7 nucleotides match TRBD1. Losses at the gene ends were 6 bases for V and 1 base for J; bases not matched to a gene: 9. Germline V gene data show CDR1 as SGHVS and CDR2 as FQNEAQ. The CDR3 is 15 amino acids.

The chain couples TRBV2 to TRBJ1-1; tentative D call: TRBD1 (5 bases). V shed 3 bases and J shed 3 bases, with 8 bases lying between them. There are 13 residues in the CDR3. Germline CDR1 and CDR2: SNHLY and FYNNEI. The CDR3 coding sequence is TGTGCCAGCAGTGATGGGGGGTACACTGAAGCTTTCTTT. Translation gives CASSDGGYTEAFF.